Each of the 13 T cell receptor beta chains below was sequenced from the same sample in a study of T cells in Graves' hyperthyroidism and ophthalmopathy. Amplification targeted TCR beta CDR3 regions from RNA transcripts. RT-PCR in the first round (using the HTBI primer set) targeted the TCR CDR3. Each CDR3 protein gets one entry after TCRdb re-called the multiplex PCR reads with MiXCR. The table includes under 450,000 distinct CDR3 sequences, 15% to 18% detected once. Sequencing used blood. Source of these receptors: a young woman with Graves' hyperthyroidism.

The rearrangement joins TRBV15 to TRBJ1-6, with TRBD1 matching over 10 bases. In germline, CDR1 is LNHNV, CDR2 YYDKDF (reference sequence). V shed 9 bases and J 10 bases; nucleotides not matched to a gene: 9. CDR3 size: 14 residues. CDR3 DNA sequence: TGTGCCACGAGGCCCGGGACAGGGGCATCACCCCTCCACTTT. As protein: CATRPGTGASPLHF.

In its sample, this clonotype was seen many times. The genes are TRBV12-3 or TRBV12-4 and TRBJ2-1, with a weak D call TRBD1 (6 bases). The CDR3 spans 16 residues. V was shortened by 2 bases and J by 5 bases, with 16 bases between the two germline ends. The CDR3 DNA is TGTGCCAGCAGTTTACGCCAGGGGCTAGGCGACAATGAGCAGTTCTTC. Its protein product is CASSLRQGLGDNEQFF.

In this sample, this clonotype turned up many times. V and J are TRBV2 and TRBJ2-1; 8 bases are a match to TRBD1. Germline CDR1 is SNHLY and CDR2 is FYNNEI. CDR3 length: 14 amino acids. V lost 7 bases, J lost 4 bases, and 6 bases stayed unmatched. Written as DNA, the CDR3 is TGTGCCAGCAATGAGGACAGGGCTTACAATGAGCAGTTCTTC. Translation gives CASNEDRAYNEQFF.

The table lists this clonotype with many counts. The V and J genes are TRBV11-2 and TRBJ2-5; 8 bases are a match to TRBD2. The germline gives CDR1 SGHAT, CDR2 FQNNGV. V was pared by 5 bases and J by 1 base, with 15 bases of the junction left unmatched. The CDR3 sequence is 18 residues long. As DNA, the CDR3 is TGTGCCAGCAGCCCACGAAGGAGCAGCGGGAGAGCCCAAGAGACCCAGTACTTC. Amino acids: CASSPRRSSGRAQETQYF.

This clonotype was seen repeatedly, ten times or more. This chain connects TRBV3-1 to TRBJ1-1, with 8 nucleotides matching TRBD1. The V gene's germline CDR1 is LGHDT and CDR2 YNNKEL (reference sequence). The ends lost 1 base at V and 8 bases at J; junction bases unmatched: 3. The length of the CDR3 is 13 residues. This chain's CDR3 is CASSQGRTGEAFF. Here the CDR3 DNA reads TGTGCCAGCAGCCAAGGCAGGACAGGGGAAGCTTTCTTT.

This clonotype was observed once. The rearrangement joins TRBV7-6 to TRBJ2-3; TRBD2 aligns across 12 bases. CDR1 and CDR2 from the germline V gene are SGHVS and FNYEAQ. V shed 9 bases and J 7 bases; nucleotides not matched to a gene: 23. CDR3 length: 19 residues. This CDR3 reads CASRSGTGIGLAGGNTQYF. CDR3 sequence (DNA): TGTGCCAGTCGTTCCGGGACAGGGATCGGGCTAGCGGGAGGGAATACGCAGTATTTT.

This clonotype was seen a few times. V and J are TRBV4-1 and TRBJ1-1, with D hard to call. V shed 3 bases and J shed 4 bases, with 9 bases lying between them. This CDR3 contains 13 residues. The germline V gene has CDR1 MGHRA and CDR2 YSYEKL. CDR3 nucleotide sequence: TGCGCCAGCAGCCAGACAAGCCCCACTGAAGCTTTCTTT. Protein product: CASSQTSPTEAFF.

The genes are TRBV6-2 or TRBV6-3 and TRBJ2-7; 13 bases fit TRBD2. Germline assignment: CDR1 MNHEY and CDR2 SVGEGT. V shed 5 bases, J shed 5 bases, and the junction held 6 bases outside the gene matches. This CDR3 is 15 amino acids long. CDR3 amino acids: CASSPWTSGGDEQYF. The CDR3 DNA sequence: TGTGCCAGCAGTCCTTGGACTAGCGGGGGTGACGAGCAGTACTTC.

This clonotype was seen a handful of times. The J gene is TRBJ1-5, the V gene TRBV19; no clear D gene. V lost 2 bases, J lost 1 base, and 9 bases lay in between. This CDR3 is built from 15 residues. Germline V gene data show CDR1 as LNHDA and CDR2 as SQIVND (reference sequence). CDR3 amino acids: CASSIPAASNQPQHF. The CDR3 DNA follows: TGTGCCAGTAGTATACCGGCAGCCAGCAATCAGCCCCAGCATTTT.

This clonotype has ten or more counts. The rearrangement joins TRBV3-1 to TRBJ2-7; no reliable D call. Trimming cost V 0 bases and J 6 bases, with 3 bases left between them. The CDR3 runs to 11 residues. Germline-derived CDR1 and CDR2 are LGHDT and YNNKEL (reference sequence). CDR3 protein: CASSQDIEQYF. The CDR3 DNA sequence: TGTGCCAGCAGCCAAGATATCGAGCAGTACTTC.

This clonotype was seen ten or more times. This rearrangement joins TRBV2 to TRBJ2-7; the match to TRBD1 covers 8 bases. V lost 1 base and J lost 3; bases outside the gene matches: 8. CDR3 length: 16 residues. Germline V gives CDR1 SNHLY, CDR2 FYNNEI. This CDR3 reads CASSEGRGPGGYEQYF. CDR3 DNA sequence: TGTGCCAGCAGTGAAGGCAGGGGGCCCGGCGGCTACGAGCAGTACTTC.

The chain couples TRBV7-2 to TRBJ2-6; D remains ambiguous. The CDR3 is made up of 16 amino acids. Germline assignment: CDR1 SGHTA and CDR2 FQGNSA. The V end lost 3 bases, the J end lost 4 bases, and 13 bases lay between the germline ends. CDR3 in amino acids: CASSLNSALGANVLTF. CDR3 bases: TGTGCCAGCAGCTTGAACTCAGCTCTAGGGGCCAACGTCCTGACTTTC.

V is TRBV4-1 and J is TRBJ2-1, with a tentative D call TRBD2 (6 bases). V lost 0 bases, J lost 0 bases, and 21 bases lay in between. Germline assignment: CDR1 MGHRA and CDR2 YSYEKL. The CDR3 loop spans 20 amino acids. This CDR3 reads CASSQETGDALFSSYNEQFF. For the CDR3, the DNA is TGCGCCAGCAGCCAAGAGACGGGGGACGCCCTATTTAGCTCCTACAATGAGCAGTTCTTC.